Included here is one TCR beta chain sequence, with context. Its cognate antigen is unknown. CDR3 length equals 16 residues. Looked up from germline, CDR1 is SEHNR and CDR2 is FQNEAQ (reference sequence). V lost 6 bases, J lost 2 bases, and 9 bases stayed unmatched. The record originates from a study of cytomegalovirus exposure and HLA in healthy donors. Whole-study results and caveats: A missense variant in DCLRE1C was later tied to TCR beta V- and J-gene trimming.

PCR involved 60 Vbeta and 13 Jbeta primers. TCRdb's copy holds only in-frame clones and misses some; the assay was immunoSEQ multiplex PCR. The sample carries about 150,000 clones, around 84% recorded once. Material for sequencing was PBMCs. The source is a woman younger than 35 in good health and CMV-seronegative. The chain uses TRBV7-9 and TRBJ2-5, with TRBD2 matching 10 bases. The CDR3: CASRRTLLAGQETQYF. In DNA form, the CDR3 reads TGTGCCAGCAGACGCACCCTACTAGCGGGGCAAGAGACCCAGTACTTC.